A single sample gave rise to the 31 T cell receptor beta chains below, sequenced in a study of prognosis after radiotherapy for stage I lung cancer. Amplicons of TCR beta CDR3 were generated from genomic DNA by two-round multiplex PCR. Primers were specific to each TRBV and TRBJ gene in first-round PCR. TCRdb ran MiXCR on the multiplex PCR reads and lists one entry per CDR3 protein. Of some 20,000 distinct CDR3 sequences in the sample, 35% to 45% were seen once. Source: PBMCs, taken before or after stereotactic body radiation therapy (not recorded which). These receptors were collected from a donor over 45 with non-small cell lung cancer.

About this clonotype itself: One base separates it from a far larger clone, so it is likely a read error. This sequence joins TRBV28 and TRBJ2-1; weak D call: TRBD2 (6 bases). CDR1 MDHEN and CDR2 SYDVKM come from the germline V gene. The V gene lost 5 bases and the J gene lost 10 bases, with 24 bases spanning the gap. CDR3 length equals 16 residues. The CDR3 bases are TGTGCCAGCAGTGCTCCTAGGTCAGGGAGGTCCTACGAGCAGTTCTTC. This sequence encodes CASSAPRSGRSYEQFF.

This clonotype has at least ten counts. The chain couples TRBV29-1 to TRBJ2-1; 13 positions match TRBD2. The CDR3 sequence is 14 residues long. Germline trimming cut 5 bases from V and 6 bases from J; bases unmatched to any gene: 4. In germline, CDR1 is SQVTM, CDR2 ANQGSEA. The CDR3 region has the DNA TGCAGCGTTATAAGGACTAGCGGGAGCAATGAGCAGTTCTTC. This sequence encodes CSVIRTSGSNEQFF.

This clonotype has at least ten counts. V gene TRBV11-3 combines with J gene TRBJ2-5, with D possibly TRBD2 on 6 matching bases. V was trimmed by 1 base and J by 3 bases, leaving 18 bases between them. The CDR3 is 17 amino acids. Germline values: CDR1 SGHNT, CDR2 YENEEA. CDR3 nucleotides: TGTGCCAGCAGCTTAGGCTCTGGAGGGTCAATGAAAGAGACCCAGTACTTC. This translates into CASSLGSGGSMKETQYF.

The chain joins TRBV5-1 to TRBJ1-1; 11 positions match TRBD1. CDR1 and CDR2 (germline): SGHRS, YFSETQ. Trimming cost V 4 bases and J 6 bases; bases outside gene matches: 14. CDR3 length: 17 amino acids. CDR3 in DNA: TGCGCCAGCAGCAGATCATCCGGGACAGGGGGTTTCGCTGAAGCTTTCTTT. This codes for CASSRSSGTGGFAEAFF.

This clonotype was observed once. The chain has TRBV6-2 or TRBV6-3 and TRBJ2-7, with 8 bases matching TRBD2. CDR3 length equals 15 residues. Germline lookup yields CDR1 MNHEY and CDR2 SVGEGT. The trim removed 5 bases at V and 4 bases at J, leaving 10 bases unmatched. For the CDR3, the DNA is TGTGCCAGCAGTGCCGGGAGGGCTCAAATATACGAGCAGTACTTC. Protein sequence: CASSAGRAQIYEQYF.

Comment on this clonotype: The junction does not match germline at one end; this may be a read error. The chain joins TRBV5-1 to TRBJ2-2; TRBD2 is a possible D gene (5 bases). CDR1 SGHRS and CDR2 YFSETQ come from the germline V gene. CDR3 length: 14 amino acids. CDR3 DNA: TGCGCCAGCAGCCCGTGGGTAGTCACCGGGGAGCCGTTTTTT. It is translated as CASSPWVVTGEPFF.

This clonotype came up a few times. The chain carries TRBV6-1 and TRBJ2-7; 13 bases fit TRBD2. The length of the CDR3 is 12 residues. The germline V gene has CDR1 MNHNS and CDR2 SASEGT. V lost 6 bases, J lost 7 bases, and 0 bases stayed unmatched. The CDR3 here is CASRGLAGEQYF. The CDR3, as DNA: TGTGCCAGCAGGGGACTAGCGGGAGAGCAGTACTTC.

This sequence joins TRBV2 and TRBJ1-2, with a possible D match to TRBD1 (5 bases). The germline gives CDR1 SNHLY, CDR2 FYNNEI. Deletions cut 9 bases from V and 14 bases from J, with 34 bases between. The CDR3 loop spans 16 amino acids. The chain's CDR3 is CARIDRALLTNYDYTF. CDR3 nucleotides: TGTGCCAGGATAGACAGAGCATTACTTACGAACTATGACTATACCTTC.

This clonotype occurred many times. The rearrangement links TRBV20-1 to TRBJ1-5; D ambiguous. The CDR3 has 12 amino acids. V was clipped by 3 bases and J by 3 bases, with 6 bases between them. Germline-derived CDR1 and CDR2 are DFQATT and SNEGSKA (reference sequence). CDR3 loop: CSASIHNQPQHF. The CDR3 DNA reads as TGCAGTGCTAGTATCCACAATCAGCCCCAGCATTTT.

This clonotype has a count of ten or more. The CDR3 region is CASTPDRGSYNEQFF. As DNA, the CDR3 is TGTGCCAGCACTCCGGACAGGGGGAGCTACAATGAGCAGTTCTTC. The chain uses TRBV6-1 and TRBJ2-1; 10 positions match TRBD1. The CDR3 length is 15 residues. Germline CDR1 is MNHNS and CDR2 is SASEGT. V lost 7 bases and J lost 3; bases outside the gene matches: 6.

As to this clonotype: At one of its ends the junction is not consistent with the germline gene, which may arise from a read error. This chain connects TRBV6-1 to TRBJ2-7; TRBD1 might be the D (6 bases). Germline-derived CDR1 and CDR2 are MNHNS and SASEGT. CDR3 size: 15 residues. The CDR3 loop reads CASSPWGQSAYQQYF. For the CDR3, the DNA is TGTGCCAGCAGTCCGTGGGGGCAGTCAGCCTACCAGCAGTACTTC.

A few counts support this clonotype. The chain employs TRBV12-3 or TRBV12-4 and TRBJ1-1, with D maybe TRBD1 (6 bases). V lost 5 bases to trimming and J lost 4 bases, with 11 bases between them. The CDR3 has 13 amino acids. CDR3 nucleotides: TGTGCCAGCAGTCCAGGGGTGAGCACTGAAGCTTTCTTT. Translation: CASSPGVSTEAFF.

About this clonotype itself: The junction departs from the called germline gene at one end, perhaps through a read error. The DNA of the CDR3 is TGTGCCAGCAGCGTAGTCTGGTCAGATACGCGGTATTTT. Its protein is CASSVVWSDTRYF. The chain carries TRBV9 and TRBJ2-3; D is unresolved. The CDR3 is 13 amino acids. Germline lookup yields CDR1 SGDLS and CDR2 YYNGEE. Full variable domain (outside the CDR3, taken from reference TRBV9 and TRBJ2-3): DSGVTQTPKHLITATGQRVTLRCSPRSGDLSVYWYQQSLDQGLQFLIQYYNGEERAKGNILERFSAQQFPDLHSELNLSSLELGDSALYFCASSVVWSDTRYFGPGTRLTVL.

Regarding this clonotype: This is likely an artifact of a read error, given a far larger clone one base away. The chain recombines TRBV7-2 with TRBJ1-6; 10 nucleotides align to TRBD1. The germline V gene has CDR1 SGHTA and CDR2 FQGNSA. CDR3 length equals 16 residues. The DNA for the CDR3 is TGTGCCAGCAGCTTAGGGACAGGGGGAGTGAGTTCACCCATCCACTTT. Translation gives CASSLGTGGVSSPIHF. The full variable domain, its missing parts supplied by reference TRBV7-2 and TRBJ1-6, is GAGVSQSPSNKVTEKGKDVELRCDPISGHTALYWYRQSLGQGLEFLIYFQGNSAPDKSGLPSDRFSAERTGGSVSTLTIQRTQQEDSAVYLCASSLGTGGVSSPIHFGNGTRLTVT.

This clonotype was seen many times. The chain carries TRBV6-1 and TRBJ1-3, with TRBD1 identical over 8 bases. The germline V gene encodes CDR1 MNHNS and CDR2 SASEGT. With V trimmed by 1 base and J by 7 bases, 6 bases remained unmatched. The CDR3 contains 15 residues. CDR3 protein: CASSEDDRGGNTIYF. The CDR3 nucleotides read TGTGCCAGCAGTGAAGACGACAGGGGTGGTAACACCATATATTTT.

The table lists this clonotype with many counts. A read error is possible here, since a much larger clone lies one base away. This CDR3 is CASSYPGAGGPGNEQFF. Written as DNA, the CDR3 is TGTGCCAGCAGTTACCCCGGAGCGGGAGGGCCTGGGAATGAGCAGTTCTTC. The chain carries TRBV6-2 or TRBV6-3 and TRBJ2-1, with TRBD2 matching over 10 bases. The germline gives CDR1 MNHEY, CDR2 SVGEGT. The V segment lost 2 bases and the J segment 7 bases; nucleotides outside the gene matches: 11. The CDR3 runs 17 residues.

There are many counts of this clonotype. The CDR3 DNA is TGTGCCAGTAGCCCGTCGACAGGGGGCGAGTCTGGGGCCAACGTCCTGACTTTC. Protein: CASSPSTGGESGANVLTF. V and J are TRBV19 and TRBJ2-6; the match to TRBD1 covers 10 bases. CDR1 LNHDA and CDR2 SQIVND come from the germline V gene (reference sequence). CDR3 length: 18 amino acids. V lost 6 bases to trimming and J lost 1 base; unmatched junction nucleotides: 9.

This clonotype showed up just once. One end of the junction varies from germline; a read error may be responsible. This sequence joins TRBV5-1 and TRBJ2-3; TRBD2 matches at 7 bases. The CDR3 covers 15 residues. Germline CDR1 is SGHRS and CDR2 is YFSETQ. The CDR3 here is CAISFLAESTDTQYF. Written as DNA, the CDR3 is TGCGCCATCAGCTTTCTAGCGGAAAGCACAGATACGCAGTATTTT.

V usage is TRBV11-2 and J usage is TRBJ2-2, with 9 bases aligning to TRBD2. Trimming took 1 base from V and 1 from J; bases not matched to a gene: 1. Germline values: CDR1 SGHAT, CDR2 FQNNGV. This CDR3 is 16 amino acids long. CDR3: CASSLGSGGNTGELFF. CDR3 coding DNA: TGTGCCAGCAGCTTAGGTAGCGGGGGGAACACCGGGGAGCTGTTTTTT.

This clonotype appeared many times. The rearrangement links TRBV29-1 to TRBJ2-7; TRBD2 matches 13 bases. The CDR3 has 13 amino acids. The V and J ends lost 4 bases and 6 bases, in that order; junction bases with no gene match: 3. CDR1 is SQVTM and CDR2 is ANQGSEA in the germline V gene. CDR3 amino acids: CSVGTSGRSEQYF. CDR3 coding DNA: TGCAGCGTTGGGACTAGCGGGAGAAGCGAGCAGTACTTC.

This clonotype was counted many times. A much larger clone differs from this one at a single base, so this may be a read error. The chain joins TRBV5-1 to TRBJ2-3, with 8 bases identical to TRBD2. The CDR3 consists of 15 residues. Germline assignment: CDR1 SGHRS and CDR2 YFSETQ. With 10 bases clipped from V and 0 bases from J, the junction kept 10 bases outside the gene matches. This CDR3 reads CAGGRTSSSTDTQYF. CDR3 bases: TGCGCCGGCGGTCGGACTAGCAGCAGCACAGATACGCAGTATTTT.

Comments on this clonotype: One junction end does not reproduce the germline sequence, and a read error may be involved. The V call is TRBV4-2, the J call TRBJ2-7, with D tentatively TRBD1 or TRBD2 (5 bases each). CDR3 size: 18 residues. Germline assignment: CDR1 LGHNA and CDR2 YNFKEQ. The CDR3 region is CASGQDKQASGLSYEQYF. The CDR3 DNA reads TGTGCCAGCGGCCAAGATAAACAGGCGAGCGGACTTTCCTACGAGCAGTACTTC.

There are many counts of this clonotype. V is TRBV11-3 and J is TRBJ2-2; 7 nucleotides agree with TRBD2. CDR1 is SGHNT and CDR2 is YENEEA in the germline V gene. CDR3 length: 15 amino acids. V was clipped by 5 bases and J by 5 bases; unmatched bases: 8. CDR3 DNA sequence: TGTGCCAGCAGCCCTGGGAGGGCTGAGACCGGGGAGCTGTTTTTT. Amino acid sequence: CASSPGRAETGELFF.

The CDR3 spells CASMCGGNSGVEQYF. Here the CDR3 DNA reads TGTGCCAGCATGTGCGGTGGCAACTCAGGGGTCGAGCAGTACTTC. The chain is built from TRBV11-2 and TRBJ2-7, with D possibly TRBD1 on 6 matching bases. CDR3 size: 15 residues. Between the trimmed V and J ends, which lost 7 bases and 6 bases, there was a span of 22 bases. Germline V CDR1 and CDR2: SGHAT, FQNNGV.

The rearrangement joins TRBV6-2 or TRBV6-3 to TRBJ1-5; D is possibly TRBD1 (6 bases). This CDR3 has 13 residues. CDR1 is MNHEY, CDR2 SVGEGT, per germline. Trimming stripped 8 bases from V and 3 bases from J, with 11 bases between. The CDR3 sequence is CASGRGINQPQHF. CDR3 nucleotide sequence: TGTGCCAGCGGAAGGGGGATCAATCAGCCCCAGCATTTT.

With regard to this clonotype: Since a far larger clone is one base different, this is likely a read error. V usage is TRBV9 and J usage is TRBJ2-7, with D perhaps matching TRBD1 or TRBD2 (5 bases each). From germline, CDR1 is SGDLS and CDR2 YYNGEE. The CDR3 extends over 17 amino acids. The V end was cut by 0 bases, the J end by 7 bases, with 23 bases between. CDR3 DNA sequence: TGTGCCAGCAGCGTAGATATTATGGGACCCCCGTACAATGAGCAGTACTTC. Protein: CASSVDIMGPPYNEQYF.

As regards this clonotype: One end of the junction does not line up with germline, which may come from a read error. This chain links TRBV5-8 with TRBJ2-3; D tentatively reads TRBD1 or TRBD2 (5 bases each). Germline lookup yields CDR1 SGHTS and CDR2 YDEGEE. The CDR3 totals 14 residues. As DNA, the CDR3 is TGTGCCAGCAGCTTGATAGGGGACGCAGATACGCAGTATTTC. Translation gives CASSLIGDADTQYF.

Worth noting for this clonotype: A much larger clonotype is one base distant, so this may be a read error. The CDR3 loop reads CASSLGAGGSYNEQFF. CDR3 in DNA: TGTGCCAGCAGCCTCGGGGCGGGAGGATCCTACAATGAGCAGTTCTTC. This chain connects TRBV5-4 to TRBJ2-1; TRBD2 agrees at 8 bases. Trimming took 4 bases from V and 1 from J; bases not matched to a gene: 7. Germline-derived CDR1 and CDR2 are SGHNT and YYREEE (reference sequence). The CDR3 length is 16 residues.

This clonotype occurred many times. V is TRBV7-3 and J is TRBJ2-6, with D hard to call. Trimming shortened V by 2 bases and J by 0 bases, and 20 bases separated the two germline ends. This CDR3 has 20 residues. Per the germline V gene, CDR1 is SGHTA and CDR2 is FQGTGA. The CDR3 region is CASSLGPARLRLSGANVLTF. CDR3 DNA sequence: TGTGCCAGCAGCTTAGGCCCAGCGAGACTTCGACTCTCTGGGGCCAACGTCCTGACTTTC.

The chain uses TRBV20-1 and TRBJ1-2; unclear D gene. The CDR3 is 16 amino acids. CDR1 and CDR2 (germline): DFQATT, SNEGSKA (reference sequence). The ends were cut back, 0 bases at V and 6 bases at J, with 20 bases in the middle. CDR3 amino acids: CSARDLERVGDHGYTF. CDR3 DNA: TGCAGTGCTAGAGATCTCGAAAGAGTCGGCGATCATGGCTACACCTTC.

This rearrangement joins TRBV6-6 to TRBJ1-5; tentative D call: TRBD1 (6 bases). Germline V gene sequence: CDR1 MNHNY, CDR2 SVGAGI (reference sequence). The CDR3 consists of 17 residues. V gave up 0 bases and J gave up 5 bases, with 17 bases separating them. The CDR3 DNA sequence: TGTGCCAGCAGTTACTCGAGACCCAGGGGTTCAGATCAGCCCCAGCATTTT. Translated, it gives CASSYSRPRGSDQPQHF.